These 23 T cell receptor beta chains came from one sample sequenced in a study of hypomethylating agent response in myelodysplastic syndrome. Generated by immunoSEQ multiplex PCR, the TCRdb table keeps only in-frame clones and is missing some. The sample lists about 3,700 clones, around 87% occurring once. The sequencing here drew on bone marrow, taken before or after starting hypomethylating agent treatment for myelodysplastic syndrome (not recorded which). The receptors come from a human donor with myelodysplastic syndrome.

The chain uses TRBV7-2 and TRBJ2-2; D gene ambiguous. The germline V and J ends were trimmed by 3 bases and 6 bases, with 5 bases remaining between them. CDR3 length equals 12 residues. CDR1 and CDR2 from the germline V gene are SGHTA and FQGNSA. CDR3 amino acids: CASSFHPGELFF. CDR3 DNA sequence: TGTGCCAGCAGCTTTCACCCCGGGGAGCTGTTTTTT. Full variable domain (rest looked up from reference TRBV7-2 and TRBJ2-2): GAGVSQSPSNKVTEKGKDVELRCDPISGHTALYWYRQSLGQGLEFLIYFQGNSAPDKSGLPSDRFSAERTGGSVSTLTIQRTQQEDSAVYLCASSFHPGELFFGEGSRLTVL.

The rearrangement links TRBV28 to TRBJ1-2; D uncertain. The CDR3 spans 11 residues. Deletions cut 7 bases from V and 2 bases from J, with 5 bases between. Per the germline V gene, CDR1 is MDHEN and CDR2 is SYDVKM. The CDR3 sequence is CASNKNYGYTF. The CDR3 DNA follows: TGTGCCAGCAACAAGAACTATGGCTACACCTTC.

This sequence joins TRBV28 and TRBJ1-2; D uncertain. This CDR3 has 11 residues. Germline V lookup: CDR1 MDHEN, CDR2 SYDVKM. V lost 5 bases and J 5 bases, leaving 6 bases between the germline ends. In DNA, the CDR3 is TGTGCCAGCAGTATAAAATATGGCTACACCTTC. Protein sequence: CASSIKYGYTF.

The rearrangement uses TRBV18 and TRBJ2-1; 9 bases agree with TRBD2. V was clipped by 2 bases and J by 4 bases; unmatched bases: 3. The length of the CDR3 is 15 residues. From germline, CDR1 is KGHSH and CDR2 LQKENI. The CDR3 here is CASSPVTSGYNEQFF. The CDR3 bases are TGTGCCAGCTCACCAGTTACTAGCGGGTACAATGAGCAGTTCTTC.

The chain joins TRBV5-5 to TRBJ2-5; 9 bases agree with TRBD1. CDR1 and CDR2 from the germline V gene are SGHKS and YYEKEE (reference sequence). The CDR3 contains 15 residues. V lost 2 bases, J lost 2 bases, and 4 bases stayed unmatched. The CDR3 DNA reads as TGTGCCAGCAGCTTTGGCGACAGGGGGCAAGAGACCCAGTACTTC. It codes for CASSFGDRGQETQYF.

The count of this clone is one. Other nucleotide sequences from this sample produce the same CDR3. The chain carries TRBV4-3 and TRBJ2-7; D may be TRBD1 (5 bases). The V and J ends lost 1 base and 5 bases respectively, with 21 bases between them. The CDR3 has 17 residues. CDR1 and CDR2 (germline): LGHNA, YSLEER. The CDR3 loop is CASSQALGPQGNDEQYF. The CDR3 bases are TGCGCCAGCAGCCAAGCGCTCGGCCCGCAGGGTAACGACGAGCAGTACTTC.

This sequence joins TRBV2 and TRBJ2-5; no firm D call. The V end was cut by 4 bases, the J end by 3 bases, with 6 bases between. The CDR3 extends over 12 amino acids. Germline V gene lookup returns CDR1 SNHLY and CDR2 FYNNEI. The CDR3 region is CASSVLKETQYF. CDR3 sequence (DNA): TGTGCCAGCAGTGTTCTAAAAGAGACCCAGTACTTC.

The V and J genes are TRBV4-1 and TRBJ2-3; D gene uncertain. Trimming removed 3 bases from V and 1 base from J, with 8 bases in between. The germline V gene encodes CDR1 MGHRA and CDR2 YSYEKL. The CDR3 spans 14 residues. The CDR3 DNA sequence: TGCGCCAGCAGCCAGGCAGGCCGCACAGATACGCAGTATTTT. Its translation: CASSQAGRTDTQYF.

The chain carries TRBV2 and TRBJ1-2; possible D gene TRBD1, 5 bases. This CDR3 has 14 residues. Germline V gene data show CDR1 as SNHLY and CDR2 as FYNNEI. Between the trimmed V and J ends, which lost 7 bases and 2 bases, there was a span of 14 bases. CDR3 coding DNA: TGTGCCAGCAAATTTCAGGGTACCAACTATGGCTACACCTTC. This translates into CASKFQGTNYGYTF. Together with reference TRBV2 and TRBJ1-2, the CDR3 gives the full variable domain: EPEVTQTPSHQVTQMGQEVILRCVPISNHLYFYWYRQILGQKVEFLVSFYNNEISEKSEIFDDQFSVERPDGSNFTLKIRSTKLEDSAMYFCASKFQGTNYGYTFGSGTRLTVV.

This clone was recorded a few times. The chain combines TRBV9 with TRBJ2-7, with a weak D call TRBD1 (6 bases). CDR1 and CDR2 (germline): SGDLS, YYNGEE. The CDR3 contains 15 residues. The V end was cut by 4 bases, the J end by 6 bases, with 20 bases between. The CDR3 here is CASSSSGHKLAEQYF. In nucleotides, the CDR3 is TGTGCCAGCAGCTCCTCGGGACATAAATTGGCCGAGCAGTACTTC. Looking up the rest from reference TRBV9 and TRBJ2-7 gives the full variable domain: DSGVTQTPKHLITATGQRVTLRCSPRSGDLSVYWYQQSLDQGLQFLIQYYNGEERAKGNILERFSAQQFPDLHSELNLSSLELGDSALYFCASSSSGHKLAEQYFGPGTRLTVT.

The CDR3: CASSFTGTVTDTQYF. The CDR3 DNA sequence: TGTGCCAGCAGCTTTACCGGGACTGTTACAGATACGCAGTATTTT. The chain couples TRBV11-2 to TRBJ2-3, with a possible D match to TRBD2 (6 bases). In germline, CDR1 is SGHAT, CDR2 FQNNGV. The CDR3 is 15 amino acids. The V gene lost 3 bases and the J gene lost 3 bases, with 13 bases spanning the gap.

V gene TRBV23-1 combines with J gene TRBJ2-7; D may be TRBD1 (6 bases). TRBV23-1 is an ORF, with its function uncertain. V lost 2 bases, J lost 2 bases, and 22 bases lay in between. CDR3 length equals 18 residues. CDR3 sequence (DNA): TGCGCCAGCAGTCAAGAACAGGGCAACGGGACGCATCCCTACGAGCAGTACTTC. It specifies CASSQEQGNGTHPYEQYF.

This clone appeared once. The CDR3 DNA is TGTGCCAGCAGTGAAGGGGAGGGGCGTCTGGGGACCGGGGAGCTGTTTTTT. Amino acids: CASSEGEGRLGTGELFF. J is TRBJ2-2 and V is TRBV2; 7 positions match TRBD2. From germline, CDR1 is SNHLY and CDR2 FYNNEI. After removal of 1 base from V and 5 bases from J, the junction contained 10 bases not matched to a gene. This CDR3 is 17 amino acids long.

A single count supports this clone. CDR3 loop: CASSYRDRGDYEQYF. DNA of the CDR3: TGTGCCAGCAGTTACCGGGACAGGGGGGACTACGAGCAGTACTTC. The chain employs TRBV6-5 and TRBJ2-7; 11 nucleotides line up with TRBD1. The CDR3 sequence is 15 residues long. CDR1 is MNHEY and CDR2 is SVGAGI in the germline V gene. The V gene end was trimmed by 2 bases and the J gene end by 3 bases; junction bases not matched to a gene: 3.

J is TRBJ2-2 and V is TRBV2; the match to TRBD1 covers 8 bases. The V gene end was trimmed by 6 bases and the J gene end by 6 bases; junction bases not matched to a gene: 6. The CDR3 consists of 14 residues. The V gene's germline CDR1 is SNHLY and CDR2 FYNNEI. The CDR3 coding sequence is TGTGCCAGCAGGGAACTACAGGGGGCCGGGGAGCTGTTTTTT. As protein: CASRELQGAGELFF. The full variable domain, with the rest looked up from reference TRBV2 and TRBJ2-2, is EPEVTQTPSHQVTQMGQEVILRCVPISNHLYFYWYRQILGQKVEFLVSFYNNEISEKSEIFDDQFSVERPDGSNFTLKIRSTKLEDSAMYFCASRELQGAGELFFGEGSRLTVL.

The V gene is TRBV7-6, the J gene TRBJ2-1; D is ambiguous. The ends were cut back, 1 base at V and 9 bases at J, with 7 bases in the middle. The CDR3 totals 12 residues. Germline V gives CDR1 SGHVS, CDR2 FNYEAQ. CDR3 in DNA: TGTGCCAGCAGCTTAGATGTGGGTGAGCAGTTCTTC. As protein: CASSLDVGEQFF.

This chain joins TRBV18 and TRBJ2-1; unclear D gene. V lost 6 bases, J lost 6 bases, and 6 bases lay in between. The CDR3 has 11 amino acids. Germline CDR1 is KGHSH and CDR2 is LQKENI. The chain's CDR3 is CASSRINEQFF. The CDR3 nucleotides read TGTGCCAGCTCCCGGATCAATGAGCAGTTCTTC.

The chain recombines TRBV7-9 with TRBJ2-3, with TRBD2 matching over 11 bases. CDR1 is SEHNR and CDR2 is FQNEAQ in the germline V gene (reference sequence). CDR3 length equals 17 residues. V shed 1 base, J shed 4 bases, and the junction held 7 bases outside the gene matches. The CDR3 sequence is CASSLVALAGGADTQYF. The CDR3 DNA is TGTGCCAGCAGCTTAGTGGCCCTAGCGGGAGGCGCAGATACGCAGTATTTT.

V is TRBV2 and J is TRBJ2-7; D is perhaps TRBD1 or TRBD2 (5 bases each). Germline loops: CDR1 SNHLY, CDR2 FYNNEI. Between the trimmed V and J ends, which lost 5 bases and 0 bases, there was a span of 11 bases. The CDR3 runs 14 residues. CDR3 coding DNA: TGTGCCAGCAGTTCGGGACGCCGCTCCTACGAGCAGTACTTC. This translates into CASSSGRRSYEQYF.

The chain uses TRBV30 and TRBJ2-6, with no clear D. Trimming shortened V by 4 bases and J by 0 bases, and 10 bases separated the two germline ends. The V gene's germline CDR1 is GTSNPN and CDR2 SVGIG (reference sequence). The CDR3 spans 15 residues. The CDR3 protein is CAWMGGVSGANVLTF. DNA for the CDR3: TGTGCCTGGATGGGTGGGGTCTCTGGGGCCAACGTCCTGACTTTC.

This clone appeared a few times. V and J are TRBV4-3 and TRBJ2-7; D is undetermined. The CDR3 totals 13 residues. The V end lost 0 bases, the J end lost 3 bases, and 6 bases lay between the germline ends. The germline CDR1 and CDR2 sequences are LGHNA and YSLEER. CDR3 DNA: TGCGCCAGCAGCCAAGATTCCCACTACGAGCAGTACTTC. It is translated as CASSQDSHYEQYF.

This chain links TRBV18 with TRBJ1-1, with 9 positions matching TRBD1. This CDR3 has 14 amino acids. Germline values: CDR1 KGHSH, CDR2 LQKENI. The ends lost 6 bases at V and 1 base at J; junction bases unmatched: 3. The CDR3 bases are TGTGCCAGCTCCCAACAGGGGGCGAACACTGAAGCTTTCTTT. As protein: CASSQQGANTEAFF.

This clone was seen once. V is TRBV19 and J is TRBJ2-5, with 9 bases aligning to TRBD2. This CDR3 spans 16 amino acids. V was clipped by 4 bases and J by 1 base; unmatched bases: 7. The germline V gene has CDR1 LNHDA and CDR2 SQIVND (reference sequence). The CDR3 DNA sequence: TGTGCCAGTAGTAAAGTTGTGACTAGCGGCCAAGAGACCCAGTACTTC. Translating it yields CASSKVVTSGQETQYF.